One and the same sample provided the 13 T cell receptor beta chains below, sequenced in a study of blood T cell repertoires in COVID-19. Method: immunoSEQ multiplex PCR; TCRdb's copy keeps in-frame clones and lacks some. There are about 45,000 clones in the sample; about 81% occur only once, and about 45% lies in the top ten. The sequencing input was peripheral blood. The receptors derive from a human donor in a cohort sampled during active COVID-19.

This chain joins TRBV11-2 and TRBJ2-1; 7 bases are shared with TRBD1. Germline V gene data show CDR1 as SGHAT and CDR2 as FQNNGV. This CDR3 has 15 residues. The V and J ends lost 1 base and 2 bases, in that order; junction bases with no gene match: 2. DNA of the CDR3: TGTGCCAGCAGCTTAGGACAGGGCACCTACAATGAGCAGTTCTTC. This codes for CASSLGQGTYNEQFF.

J is TRBJ2-2 and V is TRBV5-1; 7 bases are a match to TRBD1. The CDR3 length is 15 residues. The V and J ends lost 4 bases and 1 base, in that order; junction bases with no gene match: 4. Germline V gives CDR1 SGHRS, CDR2 YFSETQ. The CDR3 DNA sequence: TGCGCCAGCAGCACACAGGGGCAGAACACCGGGGAGCTGTTTTTT. Protein product: CASSTQGQNTGELFF. Full variable domain (outside the CDR3, taken from reference TRBV5-1 and TRBJ2-2): KAGVTQTPRYLIKTRGQQVTLSCSPISGHRSVSWYQQTPGQGLQFLFEYFSETQRNKGNFPGRFSGRQFSNSRSEMNVSTLELGDSALYLCASSTQGQNTGELFFGEGSRLTVL.

This chain joins TRBV18 and TRBJ1-4, with D unclear. V gave up 3 bases and J gave up 0 bases, with 14 bases separating them. CDR3 length: 17 residues. CDR1 is KGHSH, CDR2 LQKENI, per germline. CDR3 residues: CASSPRSAGATNEKLFF. The DNA for the CDR3 is TGTGCCAGCTCACCCCGGTCGGCGGGTGCAACTAATGAAAAACTGTTTTTT.

This sequence joins TRBV24-1 and TRBJ2-1, with a possible D match to TRBD2 (6 bases). The germline gives CDR1 KGHDR, CDR2 SFDVKD. Deletions cut 9 bases from V and 6 bases from J, with 17 bases between. The CDR3 spans 14 residues. CDR3 sequence: CATQPRGSINEQFF. The CDR3 coding sequence is TGTGCCACCCAGCCGCGGGGCAGCATCAATGAGCAGTTCTTC.

This chain links TRBV4-1 with TRBJ2-3; no firm D call. This CDR3 is 13 amino acids long. Germline CDR1 and CDR2: MGHRA and YSYEKL. Trimming left V 0 bases short and J 7 bases short, with 8 bases between. The CDR3 DNA reads as TGCGCCAGCAGCCAAGAATCCGGGTATACGCAGTATTTT. This sequence encodes CASSQESGYTQYF.

The chain joins TRBV3-1 (or the pseudogene TRBV3-2) to TRBJ2-3; TRBD2 matches at 7 bases. The germline V gene encodes CDR1 LGHDT and CDR2 YNNKEL (reference sequence). CDR3 length: 13 amino acids. With V trimmed by 2 bases and J by 4 bases, 0 bases remained unmatched. The CDR3 loop reads CASSQLAADTQYF. CDR3 nucleotide sequence: TGTGCCAGCAGCCAACTAGCGGCAGATACGCAGTATTTT.

The rearrangement uses TRBV28 and TRBJ1-2; D unclear. With 6 bases removed from V and 1 base from J, the gap between germline ends came to 18 bases. This CDR3 comprises 16 residues. Germline CDR1 and CDR2: MDHEN and SYDVKM. CDR3 nucleotide sequence: TGTGCCAGCAGCAAGATGGCCTGGGAGTTTAACTATGGCTACACCTTC. It is translated as CASSKMAWEFNYGYTF.

There are a few counts of this clone. The chain combines TRBV6-5 with TRBJ1-2; 9 nucleotides align to TRBD1. Trimming took 6 bases from V and 8 from J; bases not matched to a gene: 1. In germline, CDR1 is MNHEY, CDR2 SVGAGI. This CDR3 has 11 residues. The CDR3 DNA reads as TGTGCCAGCAGGGGACAGGGAGGCTACACCTTC. The encoded protein is CASRGQGGYTF.

This chain uses TRBV2 with TRBJ2-2; 7 positions match TRBD1. Trimming took 5 bases from V and 7 from J; bases not matched to a gene: 7. The germline gives CDR1 SNHLY, CDR2 FYNNEI. CDR3 length: 14 amino acids. CDR3 amino acids: CASSTGVGNGELFF. The DNA for the CDR3 is TGTGCCAGCAGTACAGGGGTTGGGAACGGGGAGCTGTTTTTT.

J is TRBJ1-5 and V is TRBV19, with 9 bases fitting TRBD1. The CDR3 is made up of 15 amino acids. CDR1 is LNHDA and CDR2 is SQIVND in the germline V gene (reference sequence). After removal of 6 bases from V and 6 bases from J, the junction contained 9 bases not matched to a gene. CDR3 sequence: CASREGTGGGQPQHF. The DNA for the CDR3 is TGTGCCAGTAGAGAGGGAACAGGGGGCGGTCAGCCCCAGCATTTT. Full variable domain (remainder filled in from reference TRBV19 and TRBJ1-5): DGGITQSPKYLFRKEGQNVTLSCEQNLNHDAMYWYRQDPGQGLRLIYYSQIVNDFQKGDIAEGYSVSREKKESFPLTVTSAQKNPTAFYLCASREGTGGGQPQHFGDGTRLSIL.

This clone was detected a few times. The DNA of the CDR3 is TGTGCCAGCAGCTTGAGGAGCTCTGGAAACACCATATATTTT. Amino acid sequence: CASSLRSSGNTIYF. The chain employs TRBV5-5 and TRBJ1-3; D unclear. This CDR3 is built from 14 residues. Germline CDR1 SGHKS, CDR2 YYEKEE (reference sequence). Trimming left V 1 base short and J 0 bases short, with 5 bases between.

The chain is built from TRBV25-1 and TRBJ1-1; the D gene is possibly TRBD1 (5 bases). CDR3 length: 16 residues. Per germline, CDR1 MGHDK and CDR2 SYGVNS. With 6 bases removed from V and 6 bases from J, the gap between germline ends came to 23 bases. CDR3 loop: CASSPPGGWGRAEAFF. The CDR3, as DNA: TGTGCCAGCAGCCCCCCCGGGGGTTGGGGGAGGGCTGAAGCTTTCTTT.

This clone was observed a single time. The rearrangement links TRBV4-1 to TRBJ2-7; maybe TRBD2 (6 bases). V lost 5 bases to trimming and J lost 0 bases, with 8 bases between them. The germline V gene has CDR1 MGHRA and CDR2 YSYEKL. CDR3 size: 13 residues. CDR3: CASSSGLSYEQYV. The DNA for the CDR3 is TGCGCCAGCAGCTCGGGACTCTCCTACGAGCAGTACGTC.